This TCR beta chain was sequenced for a study of cytomegalovirus exposure and HLA in healthy donors (dated by TCRdb to the late 2010s). Describing the broader study: In an earlier analysis of 550 to 750 of the donors, approximately 300 Gb of sequence data and 100 million or so unique TCR beta sequences from about 179 million T cells were reported. Roughly 310 gigabases of sequencing data and approximately 93 million unique TCR sequences were included in an early release covering 550 to 800 HLA-typed donors. Of the 300 to 450 genotyped donors, approximately 80% were placed in the genetic ancestry cluster associated with self-reported Caucasian donors. The study aimed to test whether signatures of past pathogen exposure could be identified by cataloging public T cell receptors. The study profiled the T cell repertoires of 500 to 800 subjects by immunosequencing and related them to cytomegalovirus serostatus. In addition to the first cohort of 666 subjects, a separate validation cohort of 120 different subjects was used. To predict cytomegalovirus infection status, the study combined high-throughput TCR immunosequencing, statistical association of individual TCRs with disease status, and machine learning. A later analysis re-examined previously published TCR beta repertoires from about 670 donors and added high-resolution HLA genotyping to investigate patterns of TCR occurrence. In the later analysis, no new phenotypic data were used to find candidate immune exposures; instead, reliance was placed on TCR beta sequences and their occurrence across donors. In an earlier analysis of roughly 540 of the donors, high-throughput TCR beta sequencing was used to judge whether each TCR beta V gene segment behaved as functional or pseudogenic. Donor age, sex, ethnicity and CMV serostatus were compiled together with the repertoire data. A later genetic analysis used genome-wide SNP genotypes for about 60% of the roughly 700 donors, treating that subset as a discovery cohort. Every repertoire in the discovery cohort had been generated on one and the same sequencing platform. HLA typing included class I and class II loci at four-digit resolution. Typing coverage varied by locus: roughly 629-640 donors for A, B, C, DRB1 and DQB1; more than 500 for DQA1; about 600 for DPA1; around 450 for DPB1. About 5 DR-DQ haplotypes were handled as single units for association and clustering, since linkage in the cohort was strong. Among some 410 genotyped donors of the cohort, an average of about 240,000 unique TCR beta nucleotide sequences were sequenced per donor, 15% to 20% of them non-productive.

In total, 666 healthy bone marrow donors made up the cohort. At the time of sampling, all cohort members were nominally healthy, though unrecorded immune exposures were likely present. The donor tested CMV seronegative and was one of the 352 seronegative cohort members. A peripheral blood sample was provided by each donor, and peripheral blood mononuclear cells were used for TCR beta sequencing. The Qiagen DNeasy Blood Extraction Kit was used to extract genomic DNA from the blood cell samples. The protocol used for the library was the immunoSEQ multiplex PCR assay. The multiplex PCR relied on a mix of 60 forward primers for TCR Vbeta segments and 13 reverse primers for TCR Jbeta segments. Amplification of the CDR3 region of rearranged TCR beta genes was performed with a multiplex PCR assay on genomic DNA. The Illumina HiSeq System was used to sequence the amplified TCR beta libraries as 87-base-pair reads. In the source study's methods: Across the 670 or so repertoires, a later analysis counted 80 million or so unique TCR beta chains, 9 million to 14 million of which were shared by at least two donors. Raw reads were error-corrected and collapsed into unique sequences with a nearest-neighbor algorithm that merged closely related sequences to remove PCR and sequencing errors. V, D and J gene segments were assigned by aligning CDR3 sequences to IMGT reference sequences. For a sequence to be retained, a match of at least six nucleotides was required to both a V gene segment and a J gene segment. Rearrangements were classified as productive when the CDR3 lacked stop codons and remained in frame with V and J, and all other rearrangements were classified as non-productive. Following IMGT convention, CDR3 was defined as the stretch from the second conserved V-encoded cysteine to the conserved J-encoded phenylalanine. Sequences without an unambiguous match to a single V gene segment were excluded from the earlier analysis of approximately 600 of the donors. An earlier analysis of fewer than 750 of the donors classified V segments as functional when productive rearrangements were above 56.7% and as segregating when the standard deviation between donors was above 5%. A statistical classification framework was developed to diagnose cytomegalovirus status using the catalog of TCR beta chain sequences. In a later analysis, TCR nucleotide sequences were compared against IMGT/GENE-DB human TR gene sequences so that V and J genes could be assigned. In a later analysis, CDR3 sequences and most-parsimonious VDJ recombination scenarios were assigned using the TCRdist pipeline. In a later analysis, every TCR beta chain was defined by the combination of its CDR3 amino acid sequence and its V-gene family, and reads without a unique V-gene family were dropped. To address suspected cross-contamination and a sequencing artifact, a later analysis removed around 600 highly shared, low-generation-probability nucleotide sequences. In a later analysis, a clonal expansion index for each public chain was calculated from normalized within-repertoire ranks of inferred template counts. Generation probabilities in a later analysis came from a VDJ recombination model fitted to out-of-frame rearrangements, and those results were checked against IGoR. In a later analysis, hypergeometric tests were used to score TCR-TCR, TCR-HLA and TCR-CMV co-occurrence, with a repertoire-size bias correction applied to TCR pairs. In a later analysis, false discovery rates were estimated by permuting HLA or CMV assignments 20 times. In a later analysis, co-occurring TCRs were grouped using DBSCAN, and TCRdist sequence similarity was added for clustering within HLA-allele-positive subsets. Repertoires with fewer than 30,000 or more than 120,000 public chains, plus five repertoires with anomalous nucleotide sharing, were excluded from co-occurrence clustering. Entries here come from immuneACCESS through TCRdb and include only in-frame sequences with V and J called. Some clones fail to appear in such tables; in the studies checked, an unresolved V gene covers under half of the shortfall, and the cause of the remainder is unknown. That table is the source of V, J and clone size, and D and trimming were worked out from the DNA. This sample comprises over 95,000 clones, roughly 80% of them detected only once. Clones ranked in the top ten supply 2% to 3% of the sample.

Only a few counts were recorded for this clone. Its antigen target is currently unknown. No qualities accompany the bases; no much larger clone lies one base away. The full study reports these points: Because the 87-base-pair reads could not distinguish some IMGT-functional V segments, including TRBV6-2 and TRBV6-3, those segments were excluded. In this cohort, only TCR beta chains were sequenced, and detectable features were limited by the absence of alpha or paired-chain data. A later analysis found that HLA-associated TCR beta chains were more clonally expanded and had lower generation probabilities than equally common non-associated chains. Because counts were too low, 15 to 20 rarely observed V segments, including chromosome 9 orphons, were excluded from the earlier analysis of 587 of the donors. A further reported finding was that TCR beta sequences accurately predicted the HLA-A and HLA-B alleles for most subjects in the first cohort. Compared with the roughly 720-donor mean, donors in an Asian-associated ancestry cluster had fewer N-insertions in productive TCRs, according to a later genetic analysis. HLA typing was unavailable for some donors at each locus, so association tests used only the typed subset. For the cohort, immune exposure information was limited to CMV serostatus. A later analysis reported that several top co-occurrence clusters appeared linked to parvovirus B19, influenza, CMV and Epstein-Barr virus. Across donors, most TCR sequences were observed very rarely, whereas some public TCRs were present in many individuals. A later analysis associated about 17,000 TCR beta sequences with specific HLA alleles at a false discovery rate of 0.05. The sequencing pipeline was judged likely to have produced a cluster of highly shared sequence variants as a technical artifact. The classifier was reported to diagnose cytomegalovirus status with high specificity and sensitivity in both the original and validation cohorts. In a later analysis, the rate of TCR association differed among HLA loci, with DRB1 alleles having the most associated TCRs and HLA-C alleles having the fewest. In a later analysis, most CMV-associated TCR beta chains were found to appear HLA-restricted, with HLA associations seemingly driven largely by CMV exposure. In vitro tests confirmed that three of the cytomegalovirus-associated TCR beta chains recognize cytomegalovirus antigens. Linkage disequilibrium might explain the correlated functional status among segregating V segments, but an unknown experimental factor could not be excluded. In an earlier analysis of more than 450 of the donors, most TCR beta V segments were observed in productive rearrangements about 87% or about 30% of the time, broadly matching IMGT annotations. The authors suggested that the approach could potentially be generalized to other disease states and immunological phenotypes. V-gene and J-gene trimming of TCR beta chains was associated with a missense DCLRE1C variant in a later genetic analysis, and the association was replicated in an independent cohort. Sequencing depth was assumed to be roughly uniform across donors in the presence/absence analyses, though that assumption may not hold. In the study, 164 TCR beta chains were listed as associated with cytomegalovirus. When HLA alleles, especially DR and DQ, strongly co-occurred, attributing TCR associations to individual alleles was difficult.

Taken from the germline V gene (reference sequence), the CDR1 and CDR2 loops are GTSNPN and SVGIG. Trimming at the junction amounts to 3 bases on V and 4 bases on J, and the germline ends lie 9 bases apart. The cysteine opens and the phenylalanine closes a CDR3 of 13 amino acids. Only the CDR3 part of the read is kept: 39 bases, read in frame from the first base. The source is a female donor in good health and CMV-seronegative. Source material: PBMCs. The V and J segments used are TRBV30 and TRBJ1-4; the D segment could be TRBD1, given 5 matching bases. This receptor carries the CDR3 CAWSVQGNEKLFF. The sequence in DNA is TGTGCCTGGAGCGTGCAGGGTAATGAAAAACTGTTTTTT.